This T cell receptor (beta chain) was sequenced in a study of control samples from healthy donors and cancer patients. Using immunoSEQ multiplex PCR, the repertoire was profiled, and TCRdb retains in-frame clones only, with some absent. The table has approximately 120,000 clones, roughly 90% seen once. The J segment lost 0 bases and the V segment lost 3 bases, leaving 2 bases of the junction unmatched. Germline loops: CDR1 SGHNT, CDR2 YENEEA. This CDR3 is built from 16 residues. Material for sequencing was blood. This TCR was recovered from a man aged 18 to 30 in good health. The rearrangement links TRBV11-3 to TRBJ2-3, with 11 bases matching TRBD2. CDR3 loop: CASSFGTSGSTDTQYF. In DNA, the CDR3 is TGTGCCAGCAGCTTTGGGACTAGCGGAAGCACAGATACGCAGTATTTT.